This T cell receptor beta chain was recorded in a study of blood T cells in healthy people across ages. Study in general: Template-switching capture recovered about one barcoded beta molecule per two T cells.

With 2 bases removed from V and 2 bases from J, the gap between germline ends came to 7 bases. Per the germline V gene, CDR1 is SNHLY and CDR2 is FYNNEI. The CDR3 has 13 residues. Only a few counts were recorded for this clonotype. Its antigen remains unknown. The study's findings and limits: Long-lived donors exceeded aged donors in naive CD4+ cells and diversity. Underestimates were what the diversity estimates from one million T cells were considered to be.

Then a second PCR, running roughly 7 to 11 cycles, was carried out with a sample-barcoded 5' primer and a J-beta primer mix. With 12 random nucleotides, a template-switch adaptor tagged each individual cDNA molecule. TCRdb processed the 5' RACE reads anew with MiXCR; each CDR3 protein has one entry. In the table there are more than 700,000 distinct CDR3 sequences, roughly 50% of which are singletons. The V and J genes are TRBV2 and TRBJ2-7; D gene unclear. This clonotype was obtained from an elderly man in good health. The material sequenced was blood. The CDR3 loop is CASSEITTYEQYF. CDR3 nucleotide sequence: TGTGCCAGCAGTGAAATCACCACCTACGAGCAGTACTTC.